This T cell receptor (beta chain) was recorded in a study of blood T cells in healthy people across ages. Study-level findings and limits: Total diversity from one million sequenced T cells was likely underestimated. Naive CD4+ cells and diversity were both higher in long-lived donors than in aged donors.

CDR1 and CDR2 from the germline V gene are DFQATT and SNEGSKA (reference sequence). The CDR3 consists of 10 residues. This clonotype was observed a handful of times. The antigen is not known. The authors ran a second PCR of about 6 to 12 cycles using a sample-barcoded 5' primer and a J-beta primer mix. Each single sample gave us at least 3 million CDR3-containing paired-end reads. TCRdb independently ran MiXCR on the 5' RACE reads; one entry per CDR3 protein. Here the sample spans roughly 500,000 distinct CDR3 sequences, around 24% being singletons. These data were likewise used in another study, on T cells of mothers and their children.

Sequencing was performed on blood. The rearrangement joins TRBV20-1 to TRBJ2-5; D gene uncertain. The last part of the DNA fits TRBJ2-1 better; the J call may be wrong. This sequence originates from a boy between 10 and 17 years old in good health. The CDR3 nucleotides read TGCAGTGCTCGCCTAATGGAGCAGTTCTTC. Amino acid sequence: CSARLMEQFF.